The T cell receptor beta chain under discussion was sequenced for a study of blood T cell repertoires in COVID-19. Study details: Nucleic acid was either cDNA or gDNA, and it came from T cells, B-cell-depleted T cells, or PBMCs.

From germline, CDR1 is SGHNT and CDR2 YYREEE (reference sequence). V was pared by 0 bases and J by 4 bases, with 10 bases between. This CDR3 has 14 residues. Under the authors' procedure: Reference gene primers were amplified, and this amplification served to estimate nucleated cell counts. The assay was immunoSEQ multiplex PCR, and TCRdb's table has in-frame clones only and misses some. That table supplies the V and J calls and clone size; D and trimming were determined from the DNA. The repertoire holds around 380,000 clones, 81% seen once, with around 1% in the top ten. This clone was detected a few times.

The chain carries TRBV5-4 and TRBJ1-1, with D unresolved. The sequencing sample was made of peripheral blood. The receptor was isolated from a human donor with acute or convalescent COVID-19. The donor label of this sample is uncertain. CDR3 sequence (DNA): TGTGCCAGCAGCTTGGTTCGGGAGAGCACTGAAGCTTTCTTT. The encoded protein is CASSLVRESTEAFF.